These 9 T cell receptor beta chains were all obtained from the same sample, sequenced in a study of response to subunit inactivated influenza vaccine. MiXCR was run by TCRdb on the RT-PCR reads, yielding one entry per CDR3 protein. The sample has 600,000 to 700,000 distinct CDR3 sequences, approximately 14% seen once. Here the sequenced sample was PBMCs from blood, taken less than 15 days before vaccination. These receptor sequences come from a man aged 45 to 65 who received an inactivated influenza vaccine.

CDR3 loop: CASSQEGALNTEAFF. The DNA of the CDR3 is TGCGCCAGCAGCCAAGAAGGGGCCCTGAACACTGAAGCTTTCTTT. V is TRBV4-1 and J is TRBJ1-1, with D tentatively TRBD1 (5 bases). V lost 0 bases to trimming and J lost 0 bases, with 8 bases between them. Germline V gene data show CDR1 as MGHRA and CDR2 as YSYEKL. The length of the CDR3 is 15 residues.

This clonotype was picked up a small number of times. The chain recombines TRBV12-3 or TRBV12-4 with TRBJ2-5, with D perhaps being TRBD1 or TRBD2 (5 bases each). CDR3 size: 14 residues. V was clipped by 6 bases and J by 0 bases, with 11 bases between them. CDR3 in amino acids: CASSRGRYQETQYF. CDR3 DNA: TGTGCCAGCAGCCGGGGACGGTACCAAGAGACCCAGTACTTC.

The chain links TRBV4-1 to TRBJ2-5, with 15 positions matching TRBD2. CDR3 size: 17 residues. V lost 3 bases to trimming and J lost 6 bases; unmatched junction nucleotides: 8. CDR1 is MGHRA, CDR2 YSYEKL, per germline. DNA of the CDR3: TGCGCCAGCAGCCAGGACGGACTAGCGGGGGGGCTGAAGACCCAGTACTTC. This encodes CASSQDGLAGGLKTQYF.

In the case of this clonotype: The junction shows a germline mismatch at one end, possibly a read error. V gene TRBV7-7 combines with J gene TRBJ2-5; TRBD2 is a possible D gene (5 bases). This CDR3 has 14 amino acids. Germline lookup yields CDR1 SSHAT and CDR2 FNYEAQ (reference sequence). CDR3 region: CASSADYPGETQYF. DNA for the CDR3: TGTGCTAGCAGCGCAGACTACCCCGGGGAGACCCAGTACTTC.

In its sample, this clonotype was seen a few times. This sequence joins TRBV9 and TRBJ2-1, with 8 bases aligning to TRBD2. The trim removed 0 bases at V and 7 bases at J, leaving 9 bases unmatched. The CDR3 has 16 amino acids. Germline values: CDR1 SGDLS, CDR2 YYNGEE. For the CDR3, the DNA is TGTGCCAGCAGCGTAGCTACGGGACTAGGATGGAATGAGCAGTTCTTC. Protein product: CASSVATGLGWNEQFF.

This clonotype was seen only a few times. The V and J genes are TRBV5-1 and TRBJ2-5; D gene ambiguous. Germline V lookup: CDR1 SGHRS, CDR2 YFSETQ. V lost 0 bases, J lost 3 bases, and 6 bases lay in between. The CDR3 length is 13 residues. The chain's CDR3 is CASSLVTKETQYF. For the CDR3, the DNA is TGCGCCAGCAGCTTGGTCACTAAAGAGACCCAGTACTTC.

This chain uses TRBV7-2 with TRBJ2-7; no firm D call. The CDR3 loop spans 15 amino acids. Trimming cost V 1 base and J 0 bases, with 10 bases left between them. The germline gives CDR1 SGHTA, CDR2 FQGNSA. The CDR3 DNA follows: TGTGCCAGCAGCTTAGTTGTCATCAGCTCCTACGAGCAGTACTTC. This translates into CASSLVVISSYEQYF.

This clonotype was observed a few times. The V and J genes are TRBV4-2 and TRBJ1-2, with D unclear. With 0 bases removed from V and 4 bases from J, the gap between germline ends came to 21 bases. This CDR3 region has 18 residues. Germline V CDR1 and CDR2: LGHNA, YNFKEQ. The DNA for the CDR3 is TGTGCCAGCAGCCAAGAAGCCGAAACCTGGAAGTGGATCTATGGCTACACCTTC. Translation: CASSQEAETWKWIYGYTF.

This clonotype turned up a few times. V is TRBV5-1 and J is TRBJ2-5; TRBD1 aligns across 7 bases. Germline-derived CDR1 and CDR2 are SGHRS and YFSETQ. J gave up 3 bases and V 5 bases, and 7 bases lay outside the gene matches. The CDR3 is made up of 14 amino acids. CDR3: CASSHGQEEETQYF. DNA for the CDR3: TGCGCCAGCAGTCATGGACAGGAGGAAGAGACCCAGTACTTC.